A selection of T cell receptor beta chains follows, all from one sample in a study of type 1 regulatory T cells. TCRdb itself ran the reads through MiXCR, one entry per CDR3 protein. The sample lists about 60,000 distinct CDR3 sequences, approximately 60% occurring once. These receptors are not linked to any known antigen. The specimen was cultured non-Tr1 T cells, either the whole culture or a sorted T cell fraction (not recorded which). The receptor source for this set is a human donor in good health. Each CDR3 is given with its conserved first and last residue. The order of the fields is CDR3 length, V gene, J gene, clone size, D gene, CDR3 DNA, CDR3 protein. The D gene is left open where the match is weak. Expanded clones get a size class; other rows say once, few or many, or leave the size out.

15	TRBV18	TRBJ1-1	NA	NA	TGTGCCAGCTCACCCAGGCAGATGATGAACACTGAAGCTTTCTTT	CASSPRQMMNTEAFF
14	TRBV10-3	TRBJ1-2	NA	TRBD1	TGTGCCATCAATCCGGGACAGATGAAACATGGCTACACCTTC	CAINPGQMKHGYTF
12	TRBV19	TRBJ1-1	NA	NA	TGTGCCAGTAGTATAGGACAGTCCCCAGCTTTCTTT	CASSIGQSPAFF
13	TRBV5-1	TRBJ2-7	NA	TRBD2	TGCGCCAGCAGCTTGGTTCTAGCGGATGAGCAGTACTTC	CASSLVLADEQYF
13	TRBV20-1	TRBJ2-3	medium-sized	TRBD2	TGCAGTGCTACACTAGCGCGCACAGATACGCAGTATTTT	CSATLARTDTQYF
15	TRBV19	TRBJ2-7	NA	NA	TGTGCCAGTAGCCAAAGGTCCAAACCAGGGGACGAGCAGTACTTC	CASSQRSKPGDEQYF
16	TRBV5-1	TRBJ2-5	NA	NA	TGCGCCAGCAGCTACCTAGGGGGAACAGGCGAAGAGACCCAGTACTTC	CASSYLGGTGEETQYF
14	TRBV5-1	TRBJ2-7	once	NA	TGCGCCAGCAGCTTGGACAGGCCCTCCTACGAGCAGTACTTC	CASSLDRPSYEQYF
12	TRBV30	TRBJ1-5	NA	NA	TGTGCCTTGGACCGCCAAAATCAGCCCCAGCATTTT	CALDRQNQPQHF
15	TRBV18	TRBJ2-5	NA	NA	TGTGCCAGCTCTCATGGACCAGGGTTTCGGGAGACCCAGTACTTC	CASSHGPGFRETQYF
15	TRBV7-9	TRBJ2-3	few	TRBD2	TGTGCCAGCAGCCCGGGACTAGCGATCACAGATACGCAGTATTTT	CASSPGLAITDTQYF
14	TRBV29-1	TRBJ2-2	NA	NA	TGCAGCGTTGTGTCTCAAGCAAGGACCGGGGAGCTGTTTTTT	CSVVSQARTGELFF
18	TRBV12-2	TRBJ2-3	once	NA	TGTGCAAGTCGCCCCCGGCGGAGGGCCGGAGTGGTAACAGATACGCAGTATTTT	CASRPRRRAGVVTDTQYF
12	TRBV2	TRBJ2-3	NA	TRBD2	TGTGCCAGTAGGGGGACTAGAGCGACGCAGTATTTT	CASRGTRATQYF
13	TRBV14	TRBJ2-2	NA	NA	TGTGCCAGCAGTATAGGGAACACCGGGGAGCTGTTTTTT	CASSIGNTGELFF
12	TRBV29-1	TRBJ1-2	few	NA	TGCAGCGTTGAAGATCGGGGGTCTGGCTACACCTTC	CSVEDRGSGYTF
14	TRBV3-1	TRBJ1-1	NA	NA	TGTGCCAGCAGCCAAGATCTGGGGGCACCTGAAGCTTTCTTT	CASSQDLGAPEAFF
18	TRBV7-2	TRBJ1-5	NA	TRBD1	TGTGCCAGCAGCATAACGGGACAGGGTTCGGTAGGCAATCAGCCCCAGCATTTT	CASSITGQGSVGNQPQHF
15	TRBV25-1	TRBJ1-1	once	NA	TGTGCCAGCAGTGAGTATCGGGCGGGGAACACTGAAGCTTTCTTT	CASSEYRAGNTEAFF
16	TRBV11-1	TRBJ2-5	NA	TRBD1	TGTGCCAGCAGCACACCACTCCGGGACAGGGGCCAGACCCAGTACTTC	CASSTPLRDRGQTQYF
13	TRBV29-1	TRBJ2-1	NA	NA	TGCAGCGTTCAGGGGGGGGCGGCCAATGAGCAGTTCTTC	CSVQGGAANEQFF
14	TRBV6-6	TRBJ1-5	NA	NA	TGTGCCAGCAGTTCGGGGGGCTGGGGTCAGCCCCAGCATTTT	CASSSGGWGQPQHF
17	TRBV6-2/TRBV6-3	TRBJ2-1	NA	NA	TGTGCCAGCAGCGATTTTCAATACGGGGGACGACACAATGAGCAGTTCTTC	CASSDFQYGGRHNEQFF
13	TRBV5-1	TRBJ2-5	NA	NA	TGCGCCAGCAGCCCGCAGACAGTAGAGACCCAGTACTTC	CASSPQTVETQYF
13	TRBV7-2	TRBJ2-5	few	NA	TGTGCCAGCAGCTTAGTGGGGAAAGAGACCCAGTACTTC	CASSLVGKETQYF
15	TRBV7-2	TRBJ2-2	few	NA	TGTGCCAGCAGCTTATCTCAAACCATCACCGGGGAGCTGTTTTTT	CASSLSQTITGELFF
13	TRBV5-1	TRBJ1-1	NA	TRBD1	TGCGCCAGCAGCCGGGACAGCGTTTCGGACGCTTTCTTT	CASSRDSVSDAFF
14	TRBV12-3/TRBV12-4	TRBJ2-3	NA	TRBD1	TGTGCCAGCAGCCCGACAGGGGGCACAGATACGCAGTATTTT	CASSPTGGTDTQYF
15	TRBV18	TRBJ2-1	NA	TRBD2	TGTGCCAGCTCACCGCCCCTAGCGGGAGACGATGAGCAGTTCTTC	CASSPPLAGDDEQFF